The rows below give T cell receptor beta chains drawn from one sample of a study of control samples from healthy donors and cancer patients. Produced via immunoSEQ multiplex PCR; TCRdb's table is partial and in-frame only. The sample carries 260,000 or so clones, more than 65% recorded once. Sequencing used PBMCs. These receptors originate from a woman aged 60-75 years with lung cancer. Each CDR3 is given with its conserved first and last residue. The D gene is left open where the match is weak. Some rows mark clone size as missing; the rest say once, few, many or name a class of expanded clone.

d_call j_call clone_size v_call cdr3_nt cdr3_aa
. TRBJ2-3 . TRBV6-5 TGTGCCAGCAGTTACGCCAGGCGCACAGATACGCAGTATTTT CASSYARRTDTQYF
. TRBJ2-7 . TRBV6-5 TGTGCCAGCAGTCCCTACGCTAGTCGTTCCTACGAGCAGTACTTC CASSPYASRSYEQYF
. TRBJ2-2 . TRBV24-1 TGTGCCACCAGTGACCCTTACGAAACCGGGGAGCTGTTTTTT CATSDPYETGELFF
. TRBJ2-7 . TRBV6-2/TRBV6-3 TGTGCCAGCAGTTACACTGACAGGAGCAACGAGCAGTACTTC CASSYTDRSNEQYF
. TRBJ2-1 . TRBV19 TGTGCCAGTAGCTCAGGAGGGCTCGATGAGCAGTTCTTC CASSSGGLDEQFF
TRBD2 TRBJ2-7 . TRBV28 TGTGCCAGCAGGGGGGGGAACGAGCAGTACTTC CASRGGNEQYF
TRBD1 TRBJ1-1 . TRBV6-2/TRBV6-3 TGTGCCAGCAGTCCCCGGACAGGGGGTGGATTGGCTGAAGCTTTCTTT CASSPRTGGGLAEAFF
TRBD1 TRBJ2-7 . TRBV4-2 TGTGCCAGCAGCCCGACAGGGAGCTCCTACGAGCAGTACTTC CASSPTGSSYEQYF
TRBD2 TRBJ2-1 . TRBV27 TGTGCCAGCAGTTTACGTCTGACTAGCCAAAGCTCCTACAATGAGCAGTTCTTC CASSLRLTSQSSYNEQFF
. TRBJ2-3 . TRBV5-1 TGCGCCAGCAGTAGGGACCAGGGCACAGATACGCAGTATTTT CASSRDQGTDTQYF
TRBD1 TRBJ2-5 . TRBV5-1 TGCGCCAGCAGCCTACAGGGGGAGGAGGTGGAGACCCAGTACTTC CASSLQGEEVETQYF
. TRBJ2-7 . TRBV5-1 TGCGCCAGCAGCTTGGGCTGGGACCCCGCGAGCGAGCAGTACTTC CASSLGWDPASEQYF
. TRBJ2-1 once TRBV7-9 TGTGCCAGCAGCCCCGTCGGGGCGGAAGCTTACAATGAGCAGTTCTTC CASSPVGAEAYNEQFF
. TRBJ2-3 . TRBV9 TGTGCCAGCAGCGTAGAGGGCCACCGAGGAGCAGATACGCAGTATTTT CASSVEGHRGADTQYF
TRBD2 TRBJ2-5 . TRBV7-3 TGTGCCAGCAGCTTAGGGACTAACTCCCAAGAGACCCAGTACTTC CASSLGTNSQETQYF
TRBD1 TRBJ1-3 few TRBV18 TGTGCCAGCTCCCAATCCACCGGGACAGGCTCTGGAAACACCATATATTTT CASSQSTGTGSGNTIYF
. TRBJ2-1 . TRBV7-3 TGTGCCAGCAGCCAAGGGGGGCCCTACAATGAGCAGTTCTTC CASSQGGPYNEQFF
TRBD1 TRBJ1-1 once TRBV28 TGTGCCAGCAGCCCCCCCGTCAGATACAGGGGGTGGACTGAAGCTTTCTTT CASSPPVRYRGWTEAFF